Following are 5 T cell receptor beta chains from one sample sequenced in a study of blood T cells in healthy people across ages. Primers used in a second PCR of about 7 to 12 cycles were a sample-barcoded 5' primer and a J-beta primer mix. TCRdb ran MiXCR on the 5' RACE reads and lists one entry per CDR3 protein. The sample has some 1,500,000 distinct CDR3 sequences; 40% to 45% are singletons. Sequencing was done on a sample of blood. The receptors stem from a woman aged 18-35 years in good health.

The V and J genes are TRBV19 and TRBJ2-2; no clear D gene. Germline V gene sequence: CDR1 LNHDA, CDR2 SQIVND (reference sequence). This CDR3 contains 15 residues. V shed 1 base and J shed 7 bases, with 13 bases lying between them. CDR3 sequence: CASSIGAWDHGELFF. The CDR3 DNA sequence: TGTGCCAGTAGTATAGGGGCCTGGGATCACGGGGAGCTGTTTTTT.

V and J are TRBV20-1 and TRBJ2-7; D gene uncertain. V lost 3 bases and J lost 7, with 16 bases in between. Per the germline V gene, CDR1 is DFQATT and CDR2 is SNEGSKA (reference sequence). The CDR3 covers 13 residues. The CDR3 DNA reads TGCAGTGCTAGCAGGCAGGCCTACAATGAGCAGTACTTC. Its translation: CSASRQAYNEQYF.

This chain joins TRBV7-2 and TRBJ1-4, with D possibly being TRBD1 (5 bases). There are 15 residues in the CDR3. Germline-derived CDR1 and CDR2 are SGHTA and FQGNSA. With 0 bases removed from V and 3 bases from J, the gap between germline ends came to 8 bases. This chain's CDR3 is CASSLAGGPNEKLFF. The DNA of the CDR3 is TGTGCCAGCAGCTTAGCGGGGGGACCTAATGAAAAACTGTTTTTT.

The V and J genes are TRBV29-1 and TRBJ2-7; no firm D call. The DNA end favors TRBJ2-5, so the J call may be wrong. In germline, CDR1 is SQVTM, CDR2 ANQGSEA. The CDR3 has 12 residues. Here the CDR3 reads CSVELGSETQYF. The CDR3 DNA follows: TGCAGCGTTGAATTGGGGTCAGAGACCCAGTACTTC.

This clonotype was detected a few times. V and J are TRBV29-1 and TRBJ1-5, with 9 nucleotides matching TRBD1. This CDR3 comprises 12 residues. CDR1 and CDR2 (germline): SQVTM, ANQGSEA. Germline trimming cut 7 bases from V and 6 bases from J; bases unmatched to any gene: 4. CDR3 sequence reads: CSEGQGCQPQHF. In DNA, the CDR3 is TGCAGCGAAGGACAGGGGTGTCAGCCCCAGCATTTT. Supplemented by reference TRBV29-1 and TRBJ1-5, the full variable domain reads SAVISQKPSRDICQRGTSLTIQCQVDSQVTMMFWYRQQPGQSLTLIATANQGSEATYESGFVIDKFPISRPNLTFSTLTVSNMSPEDSSIYLCSEGQGCQPQHFGDGTRLSIL.